This T cell receptor (beta chain) was sequenced for a study of blood T cells in healthy people across ages (dated by TCRdb to 2013 to 2016). Concerning the study at large: In model experiments, template switching captured roughly one uniquely barcoded TCR beta cDNA molecule for every two T cells. Using deep sequencing normalized with unique cDNA molecular identifiers, the study measured how TCR beta repertoire diversity changes with age. The donors were split into four age groups: young (average 16 years), middle-aged (about 40), aged (more than 60) and long-lived (roughly 80). Donors of different ages were randomly distributed across sequencing lanes to avoid experimental bias. For two donors (one aged 18 to 29 and one aged 80 or older), the study analyzed two additional independent replicas of 1 million unique cDNA reads from the same blood draw.

The investigation overall reported the following: Because donor CMV infection status was unknown, age-related changes in expanded clonotypes were potentially confounded. Estimates of total diversity based on one million sequenced T cells were regarded as lower bounds and as underestimates. Compared with the aged group, the long-lived group had more naive CD4+ T cells, fewer expanded clones and increased TCR diversity, a pattern suggesting age selection. A strong correlation was found between observed TCR beta diversity and the percentage of naive T cells measured by flow cytometry. Observed TCR beta diversity per million T cells fell roughly linearly with age, and a significant reduction was already apparent by age around 40. Because profiling used bulk unsorted PBMCs, naive and antigen-experienced compartments could not be compared conclusively.

With respect to this clonotype: Its antigen is not yet known. Per-base quality was not reported, and no clone a single base away is much larger than it.

V and J are trimmed by 8 bases and 6 bases, and the gene matches miss 12 bases of the junction. Taken from cysteine to phenylalanine, the CDR3 has 15 residues. Only CDR3 DNA remains: 45 bases, in frame from the first base. Sequences SGHVS (CDR1) and FQNEAQ (CDR2) are obtained from the germline V gene. The library was prepared using 5' RACE. The instrument was an Illumina HiSeq 2500. A second PCR of about 6 to 11 cycles was run with a J-beta primer mix and a sample-barcoded 5' primer. A template-switch 5' adaptor carrying 12 random nucleotides introduced a unique molecular identifier onto each TCR beta cDNA molecule. Each sample yielded at least 2.5 million CDR3-containing paired-end reads. First-strand cDNA was synthesized from all RNA with the Mint cDNA synthesis kit, primed by a TRBC-specific oligonucleotide. After uracil-DNA glycosylase treatment, a first 18-cycle PCR used universal primers M1SS and BC2_uni_R on all cDNA. As for the authors' bioinformatics: Normalization of each sample was performed by random selection of 1 million high-quality reads, each carrying a distinct molecular identifier. Instead of being binned into consensus sequences, reads with shared molecular identifiers were discarded. CDR3 identification, clonotype clustering and error correction used MiTCR with a Q25 quality threshold and the strictest error-elimination algorithm. A nonparametric unseen species model with Euler transformation was used to estimate lower-bound total TCR beta diversity. TCRdb applied fastp at Q25 and MiXCR to the public reads, then kept only in-frame beta chains. Merged by CDR3 protein, the rows form single entries marked with the most common genes and DNA. TCRdb assigned the V and J calls; the authors' analysis was not used. The sample data list roughly 800,000 distinct CDR3 sequences, and 58% of these were observed just once. Approximately 23% of the sample is in the top ten clones.

The roughly 39 donors, aged about 6 to 95 years, were systemically healthy Caucasian individuals from Russia. Each donor gave about 11 milliliters of peripheral blood, drawn into EDTA-treated Vacutainer tubes. Ficoll-Paque density-gradient centrifugation was used to isolate PBMCs, with at least 7 million obtained per sample. Trizol reagent was used to extract total RNA from the PBMCs, yielding at least 5.5 micrograms per sample. For every donor, an aliquot of PBMCs went through flow cytometry to measure the percentages of naive CD45RAhigh/CD27high T cells. The rearranged segments are TRBV7-8 and TRBJ2-1; TRBD2 lines up with 8 middle nucleotides. The sample comprised blood. The TCR comes from a man aged 25-45 years in good health. The CDR3: CASWWGTSRGNEQFF. The DNA sequence is TGTGCCAGCTGGTGGGGGACTAGTCGTGGCAATGAGCAGTTCTTC.